A single sample gave rise to the 3 T cell receptor beta chains below, sequenced in a study of T cell changes during pregnancy in multiple sclerosis. Repertoires were generated with immunoSEQ multiplex PCR, while TCRdb's copy carries only in-frame clones and drops some. The data show 40,000 or so clones, around 91% seen once. Here the sequenced sample was CD8+ T cells from peripheral blood mononuclear cells, taken in the second trimester of pregnancy. The receptor source for this set is a female donor with multiple sclerosis, enrolled in a pregnancy study.

This clone was found a few times. V is TRBV28 and J is TRBJ2-7, with 7 bases identical to TRBD1. The V gene's germline CDR1 is MDHEN and CDR2 SYDVKM. Trimming at V came to 3 bases and at J to 1 base, leaving 3 bases not matched to a gene. This CDR3 has 14 residues. Here the CDR3 DNA reads TGTGCCAGCAGTTTTAGGGGACAGTCCTACGAGCAGTACTTC. This translates into CASSFRGQSYEQYF.

J is TRBJ1-5 and V is TRBV2; possible D gene TRBD1, 6 bases. From germline, CDR1 is SNHLY and CDR2 FYNNEI. V dropped 8 bases and J dropped 0 bases, with 11 bases sitting between them. The CDR3 runs 14 residues. CDR3: CASSGEFSNQPQHF. CDR3 sequence (DNA): TGTGCCAGCTCAGGGGAGTTTAGCAATCAGCCCCAGCATTTT.

The chain employs TRBV27 and TRBJ2-1; D is ambiguous. This CDR3 contains 13 residues. V was cut by 1 base and J by 9 bases, with 10 bases left in between. Looked up from germline, CDR1 is MNHEY and CDR2 is SMNVEV (reference sequence). The CDR3 nucleotides read TGTGCCAGCAGTTTATTCCCGACATCTGAGCAGTTCTTC. It yields the protein CASSLFPTSEQFF.